This T cell receptor beta chain came from a study of T cell repertoires in cytomegalovirus infection (dated by TCRdb to about 2019). Background for the entire study: The peptide stimulations were aimed at well-studied HLA-B-restricted epitopes as well as recently identified HLA-C-restricted CMV epitopes, whose presentation resists viral immunomodulation. Donor HLA type was relevant to the analysis, as public TCR beta signatures indicated carriage of CMV infection together with the matching HLA type. Overall study outcomes, separate from this receptor: The ex vivo response was dominated by HLA-C-restricted CMV-specific TCR beta clonotypes, which also provided the single most frequent clonotype in two of eight donors. In both this cohort and an independent cohort of a few hundred donors, the cumulative frequency of public TCR beta family members distinguished carriers of CMV infection plus the relevant HLA type.

From its cysteine to its phenylalanine, the CDR3 spans 12 amino acids. The kept DNA is CDR3 alone, 36 bases in frame from the first base. V sheds 6 bases and J sheds 2 bases, leaving 5 bases between their ends. The instrument given in TCRdb is Illumina HiSeq 1500. The public reads were reprocessed in TCRdb via fastp at Q25 and MiXCR, keeping in-frame beta chains. Each CDR3 protein appears once, grouped with its most common genes and DNA. This sample comprises roughly 730,000 distinct CDR3 sequences, around 32% of them detected only once. The biggest ten clones account for around a sixth of the sample. This clonotype was recorded at least ten times. The antigen it binds to is not known. No much larger clone is present one base from it, and per-base qualities are unavailable. In the paper's terms, the treatment or condition label means: in vitro stimulation with specific CMV peptide epitopes to enrich CMV-specific T cells.

The clonotype originates from a human donor in good health (CMV status not recorded). Some clones in this sample may be carry-over from other donors' samples. The chain joins TRBV12-3 or TRBV12-4 to TRBJ1-3; the D gene cannot be resolved reliably. This specimen consisted of cultured PBMCs, obtained from culture after CMV antigen stimulation. The bases read TGTGCCAGCAGCTTTACTGGAAACACCATATATTTT. Translation gives CASSFTGNTIYF.